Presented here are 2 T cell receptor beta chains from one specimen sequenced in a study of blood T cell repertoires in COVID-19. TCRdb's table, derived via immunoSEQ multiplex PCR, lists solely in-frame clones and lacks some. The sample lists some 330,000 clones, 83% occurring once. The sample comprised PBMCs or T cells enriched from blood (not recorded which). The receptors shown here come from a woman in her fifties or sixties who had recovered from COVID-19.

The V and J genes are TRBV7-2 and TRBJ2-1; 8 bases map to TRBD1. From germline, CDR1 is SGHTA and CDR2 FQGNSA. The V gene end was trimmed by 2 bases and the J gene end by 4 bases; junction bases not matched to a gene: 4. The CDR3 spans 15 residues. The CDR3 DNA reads TGTGCCAGCAGCTTAAGGGGACAGGAGTACAATGAGCAGTTCTTC. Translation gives CASSLRGQEYNEQFF.

CDR3 nucleotides: TGTGCCAGCAGCTCCTGGGGGGGCACTGAAGCTTTCTTT. Amino acid sequence: CASSSWGGTEAFF. V gene TRBV7-3 combines with J gene TRBJ1-1; possible D gene TRBD1, 5 bases. Germline V gives CDR1 SGHTA, CDR2 FQGTGA. V gave up 4 bases and J gave up 4 bases, with 10 bases separating them. The CDR3 loop spans 13 amino acids.